The source of this T cell receptor (beta chain) is a study of T cell responses to AZD1222 COVID-19 vaccine. Study conclusions and caveats: Repertoire sampling was restricted to post-peak T cell response timepoints. Only a handful of people who got AZD1222 tested seropositive at baseline. Females outnumbered males among donors, who were mostly white British; clonal diversity was possibly underestimated.

Sequenced by immunoSEQ multiplex PCR; TCRdb stores in-frame clones only, minus some. The sample includes some 130,000 clones, more than 80% of them seen just once. As to this clone: Its specificity is unknown.

This sequence was found in an adult in good health. Sample: peripheral blood, taken on day 0 of AZD1222 vaccination.

The DNA for the CDR3 is TGTGCCTGGAGGCCTCCGGGACTTAAGACGGGCTACACCTTC. Its protein product is CAWRPPGLKTGYTF. The gene calls are TRBV30 and TRBJ1-2; tentatively, D is TRBD1 (5 bases). From germline, CDR1 is GTSNPN and CDR2 SVGIG (reference sequence). V lost 3 bases and J 8 bases, leaving 19 bases between the germline ends. The CDR3 spans 14 residues.